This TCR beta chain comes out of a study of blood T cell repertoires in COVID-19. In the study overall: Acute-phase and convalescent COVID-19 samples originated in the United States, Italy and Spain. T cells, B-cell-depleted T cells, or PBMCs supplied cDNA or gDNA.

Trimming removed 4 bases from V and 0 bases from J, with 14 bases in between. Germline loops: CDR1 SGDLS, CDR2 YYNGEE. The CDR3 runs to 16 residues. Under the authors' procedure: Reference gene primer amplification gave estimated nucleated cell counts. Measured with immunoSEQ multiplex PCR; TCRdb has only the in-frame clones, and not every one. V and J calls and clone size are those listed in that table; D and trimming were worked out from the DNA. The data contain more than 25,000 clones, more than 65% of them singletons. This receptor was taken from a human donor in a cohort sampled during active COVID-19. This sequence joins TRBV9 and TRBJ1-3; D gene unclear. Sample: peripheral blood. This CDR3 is CASSPQVRISGNTIYF. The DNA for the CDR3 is TGTGCCAGCAGCCCCCAGGTTCGTATCTCTGGAAACACCATATATTTT.